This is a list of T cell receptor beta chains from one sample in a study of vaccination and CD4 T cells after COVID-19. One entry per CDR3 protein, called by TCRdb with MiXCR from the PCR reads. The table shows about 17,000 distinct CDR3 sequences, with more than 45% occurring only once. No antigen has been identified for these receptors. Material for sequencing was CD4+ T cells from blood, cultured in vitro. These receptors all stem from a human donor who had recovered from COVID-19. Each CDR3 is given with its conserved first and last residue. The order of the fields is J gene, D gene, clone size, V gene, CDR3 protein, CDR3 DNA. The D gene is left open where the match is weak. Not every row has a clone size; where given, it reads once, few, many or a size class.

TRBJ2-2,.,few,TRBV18,CASSPQTVPGELFF,TGTGCCAGCTCACCACAGACAGTTCCCGGGGAGCTGTTTTTT
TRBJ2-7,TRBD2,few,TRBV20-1,CSAWTSGMNEQYF,TGCAGTGCGTGGACTAGCGGGATGAACGAGCAGTACTTC
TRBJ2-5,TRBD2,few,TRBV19,CASSIVGLAGGETQYF,TGTGCCAGTAGTATAGTCGGTCTAGCGGGAGGGGAGACCCAGTACTTC
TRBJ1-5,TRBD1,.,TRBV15,CATSRLTGGSNQPQHF,TGTGCCACCAGCAGGTTGACAGGGGGCAGCAATCAGCCCCAGCATTTT
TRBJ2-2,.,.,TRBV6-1,CASNQLGLRPTGELFF,TGTGCCAGCAACCAACTTGGGCTAAGACCCACCGGGGAGCTGTTTTTT
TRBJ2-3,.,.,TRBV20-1,CSARILYLTDTQYF,TGCAGTGCTAGAATCTTGTACCTCACAGATACGCAGTATTTT
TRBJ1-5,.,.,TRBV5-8,CASSLYLNQPQHF,TGTGCCAGCAGCTTGTACCTCAATCAGCCCCAGCATTTT
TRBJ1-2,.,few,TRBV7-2,CASSFGPTQNANYGYTF,TGTGCCAGCAGCTTTGGGCCGACCCAAAACGCTAACTATGGCTACACCTTC
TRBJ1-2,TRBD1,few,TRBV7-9,CASSLDHRGQTYGYTF,TGTGCCAGCAGCCTAGATCACCGGGGACAGACCTATGGCTACACCTTC
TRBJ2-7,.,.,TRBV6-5,CASSSVGEQYF,TGTGCCAGCAGTTCGGTCGGGGAGCAGTACTTC
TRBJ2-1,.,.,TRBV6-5,CASSYTGLSYNEQFF,TGTGCCAGCAGTTACACAGGGTTAAGCTACAATGAGCAGTTCTTC
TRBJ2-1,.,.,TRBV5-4,CASSQAGVTYNEQFF,TGTGCCAGCAGCCAAGCGGGCGTGACCTACAATGAGCAGTTCTTC
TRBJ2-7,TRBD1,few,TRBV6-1,CASSAQGVEYEQYF,TGTGCCAGCAGTGCTCAGGGGGTTGAGTACGAGCAGTACTTC
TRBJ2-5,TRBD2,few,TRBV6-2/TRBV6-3,CASSYLRGAGETQYF,TGTGCCAGCAGTTACCTGCGGGGGGCCGGGGAGACCCAGTACTTC
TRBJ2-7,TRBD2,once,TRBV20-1,CSASDWEGEQYF,TGCAGTGCTAGTGACTGGGAGGGCGAGCAGTACTTC
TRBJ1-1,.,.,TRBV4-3,CASSQAGGWNTEAFF,TGCGCCAGCAGCCAAGCGGGGGGCTGGAACACTGAAGCTTTCTTT
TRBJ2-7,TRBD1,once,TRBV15,CATRGTGYHEQYF,TGTGCCACCAGGGGGACAGGGTACCACGAGCAGTACTTC
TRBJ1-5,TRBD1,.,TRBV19,CASRRRQGHQPQHF,TGTGCCAGTAGGAGGCGACAGGGCCATCAGCCCCAGCATTTT
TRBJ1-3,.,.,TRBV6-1,CASSGQIGNTIYF,TGTGCCAGCAGCGGACAGATAGGAAACACCATATATTTT
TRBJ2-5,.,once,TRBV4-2,CASSQALHPETQYF,TGTGCCAGCAGCCAAGCTCTCCACCCCGAGACCCAGTACTTC
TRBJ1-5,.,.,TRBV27,CASSSLTYSNQPQHF,TGTGCCAGCAGTTCCTTAACGTATAGCAATCAGCCCCAGCATTTT
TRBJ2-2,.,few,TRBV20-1,CSATQTANTGELFF,TGCAGTGCTACCCAGACCGCGAACACCGGGGAGCTGTTTTTT
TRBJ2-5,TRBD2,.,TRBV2,CASSESGLAGGWETQYF,TGTGCCAGCAGTGAGAGTGGACTAGCGGGGGGGTGGGAGACCCAGTACTTC
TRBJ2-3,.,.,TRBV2,CASTNLRGPPSDTQYF,TGTGCCAGCACCAACTTACGGGGGCCACCTTCGGATACGCAGTATTTT
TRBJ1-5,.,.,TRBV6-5,CASSYSANSNQPQHF,TGTGCCAGCAGTTACTCTGCGAATAGCAATCAGCCCCAGCATTTT
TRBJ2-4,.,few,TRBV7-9,CASSLVGGAKNIQYF,TGTGCCAGCAGCTTAGTGGGGGGTGCCAAAAACATTCAGTACTTC
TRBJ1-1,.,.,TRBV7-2,CASSSKMWSHTEAFF,TGTGCCAGCAGCTCTAAAATGTGGAGCCACACTGAAGCTTTCTTT
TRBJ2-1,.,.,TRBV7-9,CASQDRTNEQFF,TGTGCCAGCCAGGACCGGACGAATGAGCAGTTCTTC